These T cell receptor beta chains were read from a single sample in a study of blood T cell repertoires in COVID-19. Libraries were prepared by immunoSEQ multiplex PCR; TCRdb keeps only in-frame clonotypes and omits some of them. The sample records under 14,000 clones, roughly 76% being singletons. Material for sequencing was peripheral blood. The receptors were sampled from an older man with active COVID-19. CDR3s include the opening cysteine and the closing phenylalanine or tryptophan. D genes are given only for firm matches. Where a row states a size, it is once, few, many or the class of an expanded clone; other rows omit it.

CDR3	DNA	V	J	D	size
CASSQDNQGQGHSYEQYF	TGCGCCAGCAGCCAAGACAACCAGGGACAGGGGCACTCCTACGAGCAGTACTTC	TRBV4-3	TRBJ2-7	TRBD1	NA
CASSFGGAQETQYF	TGCGCCAGCAGCTTTGGGGGGGCGCAGGAGACCCAGTACTTC	TRBV5-1	TRBJ2-5	NA	NA
CASSSRLASRGETQYF	TGTGCCAGCAGCTCAAGACTAGCAAGCCGGGGCGAGACCCAGTACTTC	TRBV13	TRBJ2-5	TRBD2	NA
CASTERSEQFF	TGTGCCAGTACCGAGAGGTCTGAGCAGTTCTTC	TRBV19	TRBJ2-1	NA	NA
CASSPSGLAGGLNEQFF	TGTGCCAGCTCACCGTCGGGACTAGCGGGGGGGCTGAATGAGCAGTTCTTC	TRBV18	TRBJ2-1	TRBD2	NA
CASSLETSLYTQYF	TGTGCCAGCAGCTTAGAAACTTCACTTTATACGCAGTATTTT	TRBV11-2	TRBJ2-3	NA	medium-sized
CASSNSGNTIYF	TGTGCCAGCAGCAACTCTGGAAACACCATATATTTT	TRBV6-5	TRBJ1-3	NA	NA
CASRQQTTDTQYF	TGTGCCAGCAGACAGCAAACTACAGATACGCAGTATTTT	TRBV2	TRBJ2-3	NA	NA
CASSLVLNTGELFF	TGCGCCAGCAGCTTGGTCTTGAACACCGGGGAGCTGTTTTTT	TRBV5-1	TRBJ2-2	NA	once
CSVEGGLADLTDTQYF	TGCAGCGTTGAAGGTGGACTAGCGGACCTCACAGATACGCAGTATTTT	TRBV29-1	TRBJ2-3	TRBD2	NA
CASSPHSRGLGYGYTF	TGTGCCAGCAGCCCCCATTCGAGGGGACTTGGATATGGCTACACCTTC	TRBV3-1/TRBV3-2	TRBJ1-2	NA	NA
CASSQAGQAHPRGYTF	TGTGCCAGCAGCCAAGCGGGACAGGCCCATCCTCGAGGCTACACCTTC	TRBV14	TRBJ1-2	TRBD1	few
CASERTGGGTGELFF	TGTGCCAGCGAACGGACAGGGGGCGGCACCGGGGAGCTGTTTTTT	TRBV7-2	TRBJ2-2	TRBD1	NA
CASTDRERIGYTF	TGTGCCAGTACGGACAGGGAACGGATTGGCTACACCTTC	TRBV6-5	TRBJ1-2	TRBD1	NA
CASSVAFGGAGGQETQYF	TGTGCCAGCAGCGTAGCGTTCGGTGGAGCGGGGGGACAAGAGACCCAGTACTTC	TRBV9	TRBJ2-5	TRBD2	NA
CASSPYQPTMSYTF	TGTGCCAGTAGCCCGTACCAACCGACAATGAGCTACACCTTC	TRBV19	TRBJ1-2	NA	NA
CASSPQGIGETQYF	TGTGCCAGCAGTCCACAGGGAATTGGAGAGACCCAGTACTTC	TRBV27	TRBJ2-5	NA	NA
CASSLGEMRGYTF	TGTGCCAGCAGCTTAGGGGAGATGCGGGGCTACACCTTC	TRBV7-9	TRBJ1-2	NA	once
CASSLTSSNTDTQYF	TGTGCCAGCAGCTTAACTAGCAGCAACACAGATACGCAGTATTTT	TRBV7-3	TRBJ2-3	NA	NA
CASSEAPLGGARAFF	TGTGCCAGCAGTGAAGCCCCCTTGGGGGGTGCTAGAGCTTTCTTT	TRBV6-1	TRBJ1-1	NA	few
CASSRTSGSPYEQYF	TGTGCCAGTAGCCGGACTAGCGGGTCTCCCTACGAGCAGTACTTC	TRBV19	TRBJ2-7	TRBD2	NA
CASSDGLAGGFGTGELFF	TGTGCCAGCAGCGACGGACTAGCGGGGGGTTTTGGTACCGGGGAGCTGTTTTTT	TRBV4-2	TRBJ2-2	TRBD2	NA
CASSVGVGNFQGYQDTQYF	TGTGCCAGCAGCGTAGGGGTCGGAAACTTTCAGGGATACCAGGATACGCAGTATTTT	TRBV9	TRBJ2-3	NA	NA
CSVREGVETQYF	TGCAGCGTCCGAGAAGGGGTGGAGACCCAGTACTTC	TRBV29-1	TRBJ2-5	NA	NA
CASSTQGTYGYTF	TGTGCCAGCAGCACACAGGGGACCTATGGCTACACCTTC	TRBV7-2	TRBJ1-2	TRBD1	NA
CASSQEALALGTDTQYF	TGTGCCAGCAGCCAAGAAGCACTAGCTTTAGGCACAGATACGCAGTATTTT	TRBV3-1/TRBV3-2	TRBJ2-3	NA	NA
CASSPRQGLVNEQFF	TGTGCCAGCTCACCTCGGCAGGGGTTAGTAAATGAGCAGTTCTTC	TRBV18	TRBJ2-1	NA	NA
CASSLQGGSRTGELFF	TGCGCCAGCAGCTTACAGGGGGGGTCGAGGACCGGGGAGCTGTTTTTT	TRBV5-1	TRBJ2-2	NA	few
CATSEGAEQFF	TGTGCCACCAGTGAGGGGGCTGAGCAGTTCTTC	TRBV24-1	TRBJ2-1	NA	NA
CASSGVGQAGQQPQHF	TGTGCCAGCAGTGGGGTGGGACAGGCTGGGCAGCAGCCCCAGCATTTT	TRBV6-1	TRBJ1-5	TRBD1	NA
CASSLVGRSGNTIYF	TGTGCCAGCAGCTTGGTTGGGCGCTCTGGAAACACCATATATTTT	TRBV5-6	TRBJ1-3	NA	few
CASSLRGGLNTGELFF	TGCGCCAGCAGCTTACGCGGGGGATTGAACACCGGGGAGCTGTTTTTT	TRBV5-1	TRBJ2-2	TRBD2	NA
CASSPVINSPLHF	TGTGCCAGCAGCCCTGTTATTAATTCACCCCTCCACTTT	TRBV28	TRBJ1-6	NA	NA
CASSSQGSDQPQHF	TGTGCCAGCAGCTCCCAGGGATCGGATCAGCCCCAGCATTTT	TRBV7-2	TRBJ1-5	NA	NA
CASSNPGQGYGYTF	TGTGCCAGCAGTAACCCCGGACAGGGGTATGGCTACACCTTC	TRBV11-1	TRBJ1-2	TRBD1	NA
CASSVSQGQRNTEAFF	TGTGCCAGCAGCGTATCACAGGGCCAACGGAACACTGAAGCTTTCTTT	TRBV9	TRBJ1-1	NA	few
CASSHQGSTEAFF	TGTGCCAGCAGCCACCAGGGGAGCACTGAAGCTTTCTTT	TRBV14	TRBJ1-1	NA	NA
CASSLRLAAGGPPRETQYF	TGTGCCAGCAGCTTGCGACTAGCGGCGGGGGGGCCACCACGGGAGACCCAGTACTTC	TRBV5-5	TRBJ2-5	TRBD2	NA
CASSFGQGAGELFF	TGTGCCAGCAGCTTTGGGCAGGGGGCCGGGGAGCTGTTTTTT	TRBV7-9	TRBJ2-2	TRBD1	few
CASSPGGGPEQYF	TGTGCCAGCAGCCCTGGGGGGGGGCCCGAGCAGTACTTC	TRBV2	TRBJ2-7	NA	NA
CASSQGQGLEGGYTF	TGCGCCAGCAGCCAAGGACAGGGACTCGAGGGAGGCTACACCTTC	TRBV4-1	TRBJ1-2	TRBD1	NA
CASSIAGTSGGGQETQYF	TGCGCCAGCAGCATCGCCGGGACTAGCGGGGGGGGTCAAGAGACCCAGTACTTC	TRBV5-1	TRBJ2-5	TRBD2	NA
CASSPPSSDNEKLFF	TGTGCCAGCTCACCACCGTCCAGCGATAATGAAAAACTGTTTTTT	TRBV18	TRBJ1-4	NA	NA
CASSAKTGVETGELFF	TGTGCCAGTAGTGCGAAAACAGGGGTCGAAACCGGGGAGCTGTTTTTT	TRBV19	TRBJ2-2	TRBD1	NA
CASSLSGDVSSYEQYF	TGTGCCAGCAGCTTGAGTGGAGATGTGAGCTCCTACGAGCAGTACTTC	TRBV5-5	TRBJ2-7	NA	NA
CASSNYAGGSEQYF	TGTGCCAGCTCTAACTACGCGGGGGGGAGCGAGCAGTACTTC	TRBV7-2	TRBJ2-7	TRBD2	NA
CASSPGTGNTEAFF	TGCGCCAGCAGCCCTGGGACAGGGAACACTGAAGCTTTCTTT	TRBV5-1	TRBJ1-1	TRBD1	NA
CASSQGQGSYNEQFF	TGCGCCAGCAGCCAAGGACAGGGGTCCTACAATGAGCAGTTCTTC	TRBV4-3	TRBJ2-1	TRBD1	NA
CASSLAAGYGSPLHF	TGCGCCAGCAGCTTGGCCGCAGGGTATGGTTCACCCCTCCACTTT	TRBV5-1	TRBJ1-6	NA	NA
CASSVQVDEQFF	TGTGCCAGCAGTGTGCAGGTGGATGAGCAGTTCTTC	TRBV2	TRBJ2-1	NA	NA
CASSLGGTGVNSPLHF	TGTGCCAGCAGCTTAGGTGGGACAGGGGTTAATTCACCCCTCCACTTT	TRBV7-6	TRBJ1-6	TRBD1	NA
CASSPTGEVEKLFF	TGTGCCAGTAGCCCTACAGGGGAGGTTGAAAAACTGTTTTTT	TRBV19	TRBJ1-4	TRBD1	NA
CASSDGLGAGDTQYF	TGTGCCAGCAGCGACGGACTGGGCGCCGGAGATACGCAGTATTTT	TRBV13	TRBJ2-3	NA	NA
CASSFDRGRGGNTIYF	TGTGCCAGCAGCTTCGACAGGGGGCGAGGAGGAAACACCATATATTTT	TRBV7-2	TRBJ1-3	TRBD1	NA
CASSSAGRFADTQYF	TGTGCCAGCAGTTCAGCGGGGAGGTTCGCAGATACGCAGTATTTT	TRBV6-2/TRBV6-3	TRBJ2-3	TRBD2	NA
CSVGGVANTEAFF	TGCAGCGTGGGAGGGGTCGCGAACACTGAAGCTTTCTTT	TRBV29-1	TRBJ1-1	NA	NA
CASSQGLFQGTEAFF	TGTGCCAGCAGCCAAGGACTATTTCAGGGGACTGAAGCTTTCTTT	TRBV3-1/TRBV3-2	TRBJ1-1	NA	NA